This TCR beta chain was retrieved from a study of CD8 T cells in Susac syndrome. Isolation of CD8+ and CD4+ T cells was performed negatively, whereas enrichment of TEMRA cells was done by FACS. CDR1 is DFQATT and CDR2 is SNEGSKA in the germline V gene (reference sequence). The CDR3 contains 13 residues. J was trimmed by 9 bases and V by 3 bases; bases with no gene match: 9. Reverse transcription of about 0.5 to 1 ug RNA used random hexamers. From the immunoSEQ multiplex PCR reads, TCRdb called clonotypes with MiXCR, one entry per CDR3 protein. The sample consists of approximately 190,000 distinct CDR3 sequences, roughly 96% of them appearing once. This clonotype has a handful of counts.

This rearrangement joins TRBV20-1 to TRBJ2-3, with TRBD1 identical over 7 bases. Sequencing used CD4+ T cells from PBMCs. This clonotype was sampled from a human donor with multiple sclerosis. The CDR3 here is CSASRLQGITQYF. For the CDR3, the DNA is TGCAGTGCTAGCCGCCTACAGGGGATCACGCAGTATTTT.